This is a list of T cell receptor beta chains from one sample in a study of cytomegalovirus exposure and HLA in healthy donors. Measured with immunoSEQ multiplex PCR; TCRdb has only the in-frame clones, and not every one. The data show some 99,000 clones, around 73% seen once. Sequencing was carried out using PBMCs. Receptors originate from a man aged 40-50 years in good health and CMV-seronegative. Both conserved end residues are part of each CDR3. The D gene is left open where the match is weak. Rows may omit the clone size; those that give it use once, few, many or a size class.

cdr3_nt	cdr3_aa	clone_size	d_call	v_call	j_call
TGTGCCAGCAGCCCAGGTGGACAGGGGTCCTACGAGCAGTACTTC	CASSPGGQGSYEQYF	-	TRBD1	TRBV5-4	TRBJ2-7
TGTGCCAGCAGCAAACCCGGGACAGAGAACACTGAAGCTTTCTTT	CASSKPGTENTEAFF	few	TRBD1	TRBV7-8	TRBJ1-1
TGTGCCAGCAGCGAATCAGTCTGGGCAGAGAACACTGAAGCTTTCTTT	CASSESVWAENTEAFF	-	-	TRBV2	TRBJ1-1
TGCGCCAGCAGCTTGGTTGCAGGGGGCTCCTACGAGCAGTACTTC	CASSLVAGGSYEQYF	-	TRBD1	TRBV5-1	TRBJ2-7
TGTGCCTGGAACGCCCCCGGGACATCCTACGAGCAGTACTTC	CAWNAPGTSYEQYF	-	-	TRBV30	TRBJ2-7
TGTGCCAGCAGTGAAGTAGACAGGGGTAACGGGGAGCTGTTTTTT	CASSEVDRGNGELFF	-	TRBD1	TRBV2	TRBJ2-2
TGCGCCAGCAGCTTGGACGGTTCAGCCCGGGCCCAGCATTTT	CASSLDGSARAQHF	-	-	TRBV5-1	TRBJ1-5
TGTGCCAGCAGCCAAACAGGGTTTGGTACCGGGGAGCTGTTTTTT	CASSQTGFGTGELFF	-	-	TRBV7-3	TRBJ2-2
TGTGCCACCAGCGTTCGGACAGTTGAAGACACCATATATTTT	CATSVRTVEDTIYF	-	-	TRBV15	TRBJ1-3
TGCGCCAGCAGCTTGGGGTCTAGCGGGGGCCCTTACAATGAGCAGTTCTTC	CASSLGSSGGPYNEQFF	-	TRBD2	TRBV5-1	TRBJ2-1
TGTGCCAGCAGCTTAACCTCGGACCGGGGGGAGACCCAGTACTTC	CASSLTSDRGETQYF	-	-	TRBV7-3	TRBJ2-5
TGTGCCAGCAGCCTACAGGGGCATGGGTCCTACGAGCAGTACTTC	CASSLQGHGSYEQYF	-	TRBD1	TRBV2	TRBJ2-7
TGTGCCAGCGCGCGGACCTATAATTCACCCCTCCACTTT	CASARTYNSPLHF	-	-	TRBV6-5	TRBJ1-6
TGTGCCAGCAGCCCTCCCGGGAGCAATCAGCCCCAGCATTTT	CASSPPGSNQPQHF	once	-	TRBV25-1	TRBJ1-5
TGTGCCAGCAGCTCAGGGGTTCCTAGCACAGATACGCAGTATTTT	CASSSGVPSTDTQYF	few	-	TRBV5-4	TRBJ2-3
TGTGCCAGCCTCGGGACAGCGAGTAATGAAAAACTGTTTTTT	CASLGTASNEKLFF	-	TRBD1	TRBV18	TRBJ1-4
TGTGCCAGCAGCTTGGACAGGGGGCCGGAAGAGACCCAGTACTTC	CASSLDRGPEETQYF	-	TRBD1	TRBV7-9	TRBJ2-5